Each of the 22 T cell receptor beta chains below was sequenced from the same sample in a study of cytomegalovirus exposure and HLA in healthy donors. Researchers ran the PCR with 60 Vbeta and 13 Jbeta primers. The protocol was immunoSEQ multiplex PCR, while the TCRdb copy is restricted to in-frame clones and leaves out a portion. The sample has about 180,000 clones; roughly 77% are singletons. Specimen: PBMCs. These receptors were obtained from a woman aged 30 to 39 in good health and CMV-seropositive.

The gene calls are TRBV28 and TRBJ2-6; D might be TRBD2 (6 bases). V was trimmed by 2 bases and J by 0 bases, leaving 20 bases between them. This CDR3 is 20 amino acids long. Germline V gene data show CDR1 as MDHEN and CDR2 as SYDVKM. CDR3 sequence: CASSLGGATGYHSGANVLTF. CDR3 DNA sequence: TGTGCCAGCAGTTTAGGAGGGGCCACGGGTTACCACTCTGGGGCCAACGTCCTGACTTTC.

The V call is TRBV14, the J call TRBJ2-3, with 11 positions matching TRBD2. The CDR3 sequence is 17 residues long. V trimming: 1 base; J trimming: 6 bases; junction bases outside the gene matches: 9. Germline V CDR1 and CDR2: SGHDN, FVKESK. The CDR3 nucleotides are TGTGCCAGCAGCCAAGGACTAGCGGGGCCCCCCCTGGATACGCAGTATTTT. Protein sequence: CASSQGLAGPPLDTQYF.

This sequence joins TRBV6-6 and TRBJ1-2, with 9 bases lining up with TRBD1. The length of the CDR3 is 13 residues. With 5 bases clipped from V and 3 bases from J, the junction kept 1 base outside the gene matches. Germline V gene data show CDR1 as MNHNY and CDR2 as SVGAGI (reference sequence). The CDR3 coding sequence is TGTGCCAGCAGTGGGGACAGGGACTATGGCTACACCTTC. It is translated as CASSGDRDYGYTF.

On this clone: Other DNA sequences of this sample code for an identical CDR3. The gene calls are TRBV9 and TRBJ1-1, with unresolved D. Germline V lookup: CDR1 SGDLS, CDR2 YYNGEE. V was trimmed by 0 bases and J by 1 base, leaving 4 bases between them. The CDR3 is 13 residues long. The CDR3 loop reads CASSVGRNTEAFF. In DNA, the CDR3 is TGTGCCAGCAGCGTAGGTAGGAACACTGAAGCTTTCTTT.

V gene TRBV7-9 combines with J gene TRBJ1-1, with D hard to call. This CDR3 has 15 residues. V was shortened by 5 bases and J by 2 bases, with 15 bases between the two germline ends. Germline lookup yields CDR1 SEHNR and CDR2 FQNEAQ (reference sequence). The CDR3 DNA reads TGTGCCAGCAGCGCTTTGTTTGGCCCCAACACTGAAGCTTTCTTT. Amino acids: CASSALFGPNTEAFF.

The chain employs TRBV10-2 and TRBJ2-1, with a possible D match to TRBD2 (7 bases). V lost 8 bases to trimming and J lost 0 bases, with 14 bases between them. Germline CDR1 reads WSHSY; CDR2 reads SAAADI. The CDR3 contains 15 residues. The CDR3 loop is CASEGGLSSYNEQFF. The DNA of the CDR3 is TGCGCCAGCGAGGGGGGGCTGAGCTCCTACAATGAGCAGTTCTTC.

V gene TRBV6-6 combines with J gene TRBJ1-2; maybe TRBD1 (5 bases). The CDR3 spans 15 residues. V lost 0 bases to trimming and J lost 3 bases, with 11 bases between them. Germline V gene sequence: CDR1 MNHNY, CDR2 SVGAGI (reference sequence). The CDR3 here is CASSYSGGVYYGYTF. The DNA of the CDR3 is TGTGCCAGCAGTTACTCGGGGGGTGTATACTATGGCTACACCTTC.

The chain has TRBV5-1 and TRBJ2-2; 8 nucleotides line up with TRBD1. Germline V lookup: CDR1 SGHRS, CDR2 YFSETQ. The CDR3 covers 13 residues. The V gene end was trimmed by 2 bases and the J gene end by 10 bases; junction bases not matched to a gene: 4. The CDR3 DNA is TGCGCCAGCAGCTTCAGGGGGCAAACGGAGCTGTTTTTT. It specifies CASSFRGQTELFF.

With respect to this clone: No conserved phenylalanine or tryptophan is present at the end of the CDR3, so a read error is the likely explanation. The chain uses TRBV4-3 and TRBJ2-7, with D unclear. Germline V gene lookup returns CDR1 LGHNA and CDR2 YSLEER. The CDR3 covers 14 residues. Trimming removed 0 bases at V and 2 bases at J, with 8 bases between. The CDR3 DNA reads TGCGCCAGCAGCCAAGAACAGTGGGCCTACGAGCAGTACCTC. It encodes CASSQEQWAYEQYL.

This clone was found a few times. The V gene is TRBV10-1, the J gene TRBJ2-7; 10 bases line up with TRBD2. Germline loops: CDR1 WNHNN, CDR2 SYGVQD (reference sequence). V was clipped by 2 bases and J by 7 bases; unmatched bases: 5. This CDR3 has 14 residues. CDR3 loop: CASSESGGAREQYF. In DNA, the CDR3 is TGCGCCAGCAGTGAGAGCGGGGGGGCGCGTGAGCAGTACTTC.

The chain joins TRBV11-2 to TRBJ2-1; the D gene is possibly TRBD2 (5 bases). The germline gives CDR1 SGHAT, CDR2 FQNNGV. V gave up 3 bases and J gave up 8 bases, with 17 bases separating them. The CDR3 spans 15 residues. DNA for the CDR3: TGTGCCAGCAGCTTTCGGGGTAGGGTCGGGGATGAGCAGTTCTTC. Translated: CASSFRGRVGDEQFF.

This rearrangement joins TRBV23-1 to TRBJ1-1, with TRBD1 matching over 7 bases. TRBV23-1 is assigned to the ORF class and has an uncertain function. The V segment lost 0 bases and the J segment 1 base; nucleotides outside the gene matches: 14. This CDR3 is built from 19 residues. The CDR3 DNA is TGCGCCAGCAGTCAATCTTGGAAGGGGGCTTATCTCCGGAACACTGAAGCTTTCTTT. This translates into CASSQSWKGAYLRNTEAFF.

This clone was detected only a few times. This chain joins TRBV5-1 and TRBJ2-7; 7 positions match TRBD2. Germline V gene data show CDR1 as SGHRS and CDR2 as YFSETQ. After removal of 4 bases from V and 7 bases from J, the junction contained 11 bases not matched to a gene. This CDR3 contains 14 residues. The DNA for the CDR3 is TGCGCCAGCAGCCCCAGCGGGGCGATTGGTGAGCAGTACTTC. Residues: CASSPSGAIGEQYF.

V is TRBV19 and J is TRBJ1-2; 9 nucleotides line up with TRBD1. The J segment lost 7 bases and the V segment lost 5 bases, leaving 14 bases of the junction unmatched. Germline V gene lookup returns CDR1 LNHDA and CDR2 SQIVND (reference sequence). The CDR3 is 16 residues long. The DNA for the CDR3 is TGTGCCAGTAGTTTATCCTCGGGACAGGGAAGTCCTGGCTACACCTTC. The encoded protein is CASSLSSGQGSPGYTF.

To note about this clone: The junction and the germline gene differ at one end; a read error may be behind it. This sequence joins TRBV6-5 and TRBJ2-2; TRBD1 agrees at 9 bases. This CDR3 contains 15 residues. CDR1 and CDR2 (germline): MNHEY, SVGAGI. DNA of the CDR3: TGTGCCAGCAGATTACAGGGGGCGAACTCCGGGGAGCTGTTTTTT. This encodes CASRLQGANSGELFF.

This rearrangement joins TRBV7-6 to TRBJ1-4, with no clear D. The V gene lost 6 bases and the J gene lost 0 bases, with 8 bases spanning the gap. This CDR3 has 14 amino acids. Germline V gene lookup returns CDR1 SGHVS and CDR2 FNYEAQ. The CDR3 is CASRGRPTNEKLFF. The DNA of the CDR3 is TGTGCCAGCAGGGGGAGGCCAACTAATGAAAAACTGTTTTTT.

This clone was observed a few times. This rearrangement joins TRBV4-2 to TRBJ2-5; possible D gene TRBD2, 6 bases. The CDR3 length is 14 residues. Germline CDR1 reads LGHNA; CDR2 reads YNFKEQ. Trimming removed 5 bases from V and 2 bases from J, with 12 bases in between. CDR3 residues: CASSFPGVQETQYF. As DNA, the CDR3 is TGTGCCAGCAGCTTCCCGGGGGTTCAAGAGACCCAGTACTTC.

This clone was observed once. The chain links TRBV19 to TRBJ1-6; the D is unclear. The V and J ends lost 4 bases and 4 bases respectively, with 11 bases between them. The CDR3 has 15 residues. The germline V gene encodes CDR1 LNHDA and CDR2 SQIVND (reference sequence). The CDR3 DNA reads TGTGCCAGTAGTAGGAGAGGAGCGTATAATTCACCCCTCCACTTT. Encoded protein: CASSRRGAYNSPLHF.

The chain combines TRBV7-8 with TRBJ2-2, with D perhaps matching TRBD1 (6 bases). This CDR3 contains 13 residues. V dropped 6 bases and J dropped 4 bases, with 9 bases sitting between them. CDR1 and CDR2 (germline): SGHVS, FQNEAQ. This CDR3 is CASSPGVTGELFF. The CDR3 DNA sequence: TGTGCCAGCAGTCCAGGGGTCACCGGGGAGCTGTTTTTT.

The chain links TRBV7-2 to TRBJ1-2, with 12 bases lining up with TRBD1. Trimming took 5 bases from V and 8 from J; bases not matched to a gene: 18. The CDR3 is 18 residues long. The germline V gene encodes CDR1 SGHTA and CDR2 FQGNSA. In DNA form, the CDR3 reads TGTGCCAGCAGCCAACCCTCCCTCACCGGGACAGGGGGCCGGGGCTACACCTTC. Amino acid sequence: CASSQPSLTGTGGRGYTF.

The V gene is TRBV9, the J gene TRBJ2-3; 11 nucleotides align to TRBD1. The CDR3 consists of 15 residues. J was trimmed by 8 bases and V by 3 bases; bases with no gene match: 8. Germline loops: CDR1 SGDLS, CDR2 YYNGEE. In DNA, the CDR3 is TGTGCCAGCAGCGAGGGGGGACAGGGGGTGAGTACGCAGTATTTT. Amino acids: CASSEGGQGVSTQYF.

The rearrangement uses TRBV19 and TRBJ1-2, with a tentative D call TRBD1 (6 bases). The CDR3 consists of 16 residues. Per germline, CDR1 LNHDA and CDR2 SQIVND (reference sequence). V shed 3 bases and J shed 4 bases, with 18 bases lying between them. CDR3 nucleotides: TGTGCCAGTAGTATTGGGGCAGGGGCGACGTCCTATGGCTACACCTTC. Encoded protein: CASSIGAGATSYGYTF.